Below are 30 T cell receptor beta chains sequenced from a single sample in a study of regulatory T cells in long-lasting Graves disease. Sequencing libraries for TCR beta were prepared with iRepertoire HTBI primers and Arm-PCR of CDR3 regions. A single record per CDR3 protein comes from TCRdb applying MiXCR to the multiplex PCR reads. The table lists 350,000 to 500,000 distinct CDR3 sequences, 21% of them singletons, with about 13% in the top ten. Stated time point: persistent/refractory GD, antithyroid drugs over 5 years with positive TRAb. TCR sequences were obtained from RNA taken from PBMCs. The source material was peripheral blood mononuclear cells (PBMCs), sampled when the disease was refractory, from a patient treated with antithyroid drugs. Receptors originate from a female donor with Graves disease.

The CDR3 reads CASSLVLQALYEQYF. The CDR3 coding sequence is TGTGCCAGCAGTTTAGTACTGCAAGCCCTCTACGAGCAGTACTTC. J is TRBJ2-7 and V is TRBV12-3 or TRBV12-4; D uncertain. The CDR3 has 15 residues. V lost 1 base and J lost 3, with 13 bases in between.

The V and J genes are TRBV5-1 and TRBJ2-7; D is possibly TRBD1 or TRBD2 (5 bases each). The CDR3 totals 16 residues. The germline V and J ends were trimmed by 1 base and 2 bases, with 16 bases remaining between them. Germline lookup yields CDR1 SGHRS and CDR2 YFSETQ. The CDR3 region has the DNA TGCGCCAGCAGCTTGAACCTTGGGGACCGTACCTACGAGCAGTACTTC. Translated: CASSLNLGDRTYEQYF.

The chain couples TRBV2 to TRBJ2-1, with D possibly TRBD2 on 6 matching bases. Trimming cost V 0 bases and J 2 bases, with 14 bases left between them. Germline loops: CDR1 SNHLY, CDR2 FYNNEI. This CDR3 is 17 amino acids long. The CDR3 spells CASSEAWLARAYNEQFF. DNA of the CDR3: TGTGCCAGCAGTGAAGCTTGGCTAGCGCGAGCCTACAATGAGCAGTTCTTC.

This chain links TRBV7-8 with TRBJ1-3; D perhaps matches TRBD1 (5 bases). This CDR3 has 16 amino acids. The germline V and J ends were trimmed by 7 bases and 0 bases, with 16 bases remaining between them. Germline V gives CDR1 SGHVS, CDR2 FQNEAQ. The CDR3 loop is CASTLRADNSGNTIYF. CDR3 nucleotides: TGTGCCAGCACCCTAAGGGCGGACAACTCTGGAAACACCATATATTTT. The variable domain in full, completed from reference TRBV7-8 and TRBJ1-3, reads GAGVSQSPRYKVAKRGQDVALRCDPISGHVSLFWYQQALGQGPEFLTYFQNEAQLDKSGLPSDRFFAERPEGSVSTLKIQRTQQEDSAVYLCASTLRADNSGNTIYFGEGSWLTVV.

A few counts support this clonotype. The chain is built from TRBV29-1 and TRBJ1-3, with D unresolved. Germline loops: CDR1 SQVTM, CDR2 ANQGSEA. This CDR3 contains 13 residues. Trimming removed 4 bases from V and 1 base from J, with 8 bases in between. CDR3 loop: CSVGGGSGNTIYF. The CDR3 region has the DNA TGCAGCGTTGGGGGTGGTTCTGGAAACACCATATATTTT. Using reference TRBV29-1 and TRBJ1-3 for the parts outside the CDR3, the full variable domain is SAVISQKPSRDICQRGTSLTIQCQVDSQVTMMFWYRQQPGQSLTLIATANQGSEATYESGFVIDKFPISRPNLTFSTLTVSNMSPEDSSIYLCSVGGGSGNTIYFGEGSWLTVV.

The sample holds many counts of this clonotype. The chain carries TRBV7-9 and TRBJ2-7; 7 bases fit TRBD1. CDR1 is SEHNR and CDR2 is FQNEAQ in the germline V gene (reference sequence). The CDR3 totals 16 residues. Trimming at V came to 4 bases and at J to 3 bases, leaving 12 bases not matched to a gene. CDR3 in amino acids: CASSSVRDRLYYEQYF. Here the CDR3 DNA reads TGTGCCAGCAGCTCAGTACGGGACAGATTATACTACGAGCAGTACTTC.

In its sample, this clonotype was seen many times. The rearrangement uses TRBV28 and TRBJ2-2; 7 bases map to TRBD1. The germline gives CDR1 MDHEN, CDR2 SYDVKM. This CDR3 has 16 residues. V lost 3 bases and J lost 7; bases outside the gene matches: 11. DNA of the CDR3: TGTGCCAGCAGTTTTGAAAGGGGGCCGCGCTTCGGGGAGCTGTTTTTT. Protein sequence: CASSFERGPRFGELFF. Looking up the rest from reference TRBV28 and TRBJ2-2 gives the full variable domain: DVKVTQSSRYLVKRTGEKVFLECVQDMDHENMFWYRQDPGLGLRLIYFSYDVKMKEKGDIPEGYSVSREKKERFSLILESASTNQTSMYLCASSFERGPRFGELFFGEGSRLTVL.

CDR3 bases: TGTGCCAGCAGCGTAGTTCTGACGGATAACACTGAAGCTTTCTTT. As protein: CASSVVLTDNTEAFF. The chain links TRBV9 to TRBJ1-1, with D unresolved. The CDR3 loop spans 15 amino acids. The V and J ends lost 0 bases and 2 bases respectively, with 11 bases between them. The germline gives CDR1 SGDLS, CDR2 YYNGEE.

This clonotype has at least ten counts. V and J are TRBV2 and TRBJ2-7, with TRBD2 matching 9 bases. The CDR3 consists of 14 residues. V lost 3 bases and J lost 2; bases outside the gene matches: 2. Germline-derived CDR1 and CDR2 are SNHLY and FYNNEI. The CDR3 DNA reads TGTGCCAGCAGTGAGGGACTAGCTCCCTACGAGCAGTACTTC. This codes for CASSEGLAPYEQYF. Supplemented by reference TRBV2 and TRBJ2-7, the full variable domain reads EPEVTQTPSHQVTQMGQEVILRCVPISNHLYFYWYRQILGQKVEFLVSFYNNEISEKSEIFDDQFSVERPDGSNFTLKIRSTKLEDSAMYFCASSEGLAPYEQYFGPGTRLTVT.

This clonotype was recorded once. The CDR3 carries no conserved terminal phenylalanine or tryptophan, so it likely arises from a read error. The chain couples TRBV19 to TRBJ2-5, with no clear D. Trimming took 3 bases from V and 5 from J, leaving 13 bases between them. This CDR3 has 14 residues. Germline CDR1 is LNHDA and CDR2 is SQIVND (reference sequence). CDR3 nucleotide sequence: TGTGCCAGTAGTATTAGTTGGGGTGCGGAGACCCAGTACCTC. Translated, it gives CASSISWGAETQYL.

This clonotype has a count of ten or more. This rearrangement joins TRBV28 to TRBJ2-7, with D uncertain. Germline CDR1 is MDHEN and CDR2 is SYDVKM. Trimming pared 3 bases from V and 7 bases from J, leaving 13 bases between. The CDR3 has 13 amino acids. The CDR3 sequence: CASSFGETGEQYF. The CDR3 nucleotides read TGTGCCAGCAGTTTTGGAGAGACCGGGGAGCAGTACTTC.

This clonotype has more than one count but fewer than ten. V gene TRBV13 combines with J gene TRBJ1-2; 10 positions match TRBD1. There are 19 residues in the CDR3. The germline V gene has CDR1 PRHDT and CDR2 FYEKMQ (reference sequence). Losses at the gene ends were 5 bases for V and 3 bases for J; bases not matched to a gene: 18. The DNA for the CDR3 is TGTGCCAGCAGCCTGATCTGGAGACAGGGGGCTGGAAGTTACTATGGCTACACCTTC. It translates to CASSLIWRQGAGSYYGYTF.

As concerns this clonotype: It may be a read error: a sequence one base away is much more abundant. The chain combines TRBV10-3 with TRBJ2-2, with D possibly TRBD2 on 5 matching bases. From germline, CDR1 is ENHRY and CDR2 SYGVKD. There are 14 residues in the CDR3. CDR3 region: CAISEDYNTGELSF. The DNA of the CDR3 is TGTGCCATCAGTGAGGACTATAACACCGGGGAGCTGTCTTTT.

This clonotype has only a few counts. The junction departs from germline at one end; a sequencing error may be responsible. The chain combines TRBV6-1 with TRBJ2-7; the D gene is possibly TRBD2 (7 bases). The CDR3 has 12 amino acids. Germline V gives CDR1 MNHNS, CDR2 SASEGT. The CDR3 coding sequence is TGTGCCAGCAGTGGATTAAAACGAGGGGGGGGCTTC. This codes for CASSGLKRGGGF.

This clonotype showed up many times. The chain has TRBV5-1 and TRBJ1-5, with a weak D call TRBD1 (5 bases). Trimming took off 9 bases at V and 4 bases at J, with 20 bases between the two ends. CDR1 and CDR2 (germline): SGHRS, YFSETQ. The length of the CDR3 is 15 residues. The CDR3 DNA follows: TGCGCCACCCCAAAATCTGGGGCTCGGAATCAGCCCCAGCATTTT. Its translation: CATPKSGARNQPQHF.

This clonotype was observed many times. The chain recombines TRBV9 with TRBJ2-7; D tentatively reads TRBD1 or TRBD2 (5 bases each). This CDR3 has 13 residues. CDR1 and CDR2 (germline): SGDLS, YYNGEE. With 0 bases removed from V and 6 bases from J, the gap between germline ends came to 10 bases. The CDR3 region is CASSVAGGIEQYF. The CDR3 coding sequence is TGTGCCAGCAGCGTAGCTGGGGGTATCGAGCAGTACTTC.

A note on this clonotype: Just one base apart from a much larger clone, this may be a read error. This sequence joins TRBV28 and TRBJ1-4; D might be TRBD1 (6 bases). The CDR3 consists of 13 residues. V lost 5 bases and J lost 5, with 9 bases in between. Germline V gene sequence: CDR1 MDHEN, CDR2 SYDVKM. DNA of the CDR3: TGTGCCAGCAGTAAACAGGGAAATGAAAAACTGTTTTTT. Translated, it gives CASSKQGNEKLFF. Together with reference TRBV28 and TRBJ1-4, the CDR3 gives the full variable domain: DVKVTQSSRYLVKRTGEKVFLECVQDMDHENMFWYRQDPGLGLRLIYFSYDVKMKEKGDIPEGYSVSREKKERFSLILESASTNQTSMYLCASSKQGNEKLFFGSGTQLSVL.

The chain recombines TRBV6-2 or TRBV6-3 with TRBJ1-4; 8 bases agree with TRBD1. Germline V gene lookup returns CDR1 MNHEY and CDR2 SVGEGT. This CDR3 has 15 amino acids. V lost 5 bases, J lost 0 bases, and 2 bases stayed unmatched. The CDR3 here is CASSLGQATNEKLFF. The DNA of the CDR3 is TGTGCCAGCAGTCTGGGACAGGCAACTAATGAAAAACTGTTTTTT.

This clonotype has a handful of counts. The rearrangement uses TRBV7-8 and TRBJ2-2, with TRBD2 identical over 9 bases. Germline CDR1 reads SGHVS; CDR2 reads FQNEAQ. The J segment lost 6 bases and the V segment lost 7 bases, leaving 12 bases of the junction unmatched. This CDR3 has 16 residues. The CDR3 DNA reads as TGTGCCAGCACCCGACGGGCGGGAGGGCCTGCCGGGGAGCTGTTTTTT. Amino acids: CASTRRAGGPAGELFF.

V usage is TRBV28 and J usage is TRBJ2-3; 12 nucleotides match TRBD2. The CDR3 covers 18 residues. CDR1 and CDR2 from the germline V gene are MDHEN and SYDVKM. Germline trimming cut 4 bases from V and 0 bases from J; bases unmatched to any gene: 8. In DNA form, the CDR3 reads TGTGCCAGCAGTTACGGGGGACTAGCGGGCTCGAGCACAGATACGCAGTATTTT. It translates to CASSYGGLAGSSTDTQYF.

In regard to this clonotype: This may come from a read error, since a much larger clone is one base off. This chain connects TRBV15 to TRBJ2-7, with a possible D match to TRBD1 (5 bases). The CDR3 is made up of 13 amino acids. The germline V gene has CDR1 LNHNV and CDR2 YYDKDF (reference sequence). The CDR3 DNA reads as TGTGCCACCAGCAGAGATCGCGGACACGAGCAGTGCTTC. This encodes CATSRDRGHEQCF.

On this clonotype: A read error may account for a junction end that differs from germline. This sequence joins TRBV11-3 and TRBJ2-2; 7 bases align to TRBD2. In germline, CDR1 is SGHNT, CDR2 YENEEA. This CDR3 is built from 15 residues. As DNA, the CDR3 is TGTGCCAGCCGCTTAGTAGCGGGGAACACCGGGGAGCTGTTTTTT. Its protein product is CASRLVAGNTGELFF.

V gene TRBV7-9 combines with J gene TRBJ2-1; 7 bases match TRBD1. Losses at the gene ends were 2 bases for V and 9 bases for J; bases not matched to a gene: 7. CDR1 is SEHNR and CDR2 is FQNEAQ in the germline V gene (reference sequence). The CDR3 spans 14 residues. The CDR3 DNA reads TGTGCCAGCAGCTTACTACAGGGGAAGGGTGAGCAGTTCTTC. Its translation: CASSLLQGKGEQFF.

This clonotype was observed a handful of times. The gene calls are TRBV27 and TRBJ2-3; D may be TRBD1 (6 bases). Germline lookup yields CDR1 MNHEY and CDR2 SMNVEV (reference sequence). Between the trimmed V and J ends, which lost 0 bases and 2 bases, there was a span of 15 bases. CDR3 size: 17 residues. The CDR3 sequence is CASSLSDRGTSTDTQYF. CDR3 nucleotides: TGTGCCAGCAGTTTATCGGATAGGGGGACCTCCACAGATACGCAGTATTTT.

This clonotype has a count of ten or more. The CDR3 here is CASSSPGSPSYEQYF. The CDR3, as DNA: TGTGCCAGCAGCTCCCCTGGGAGCCCTTCCTACGAGCAGTACTTC. The rearrangement uses TRBV28 and TRBJ2-7; D is possibly TRBD2 (5 bases). CDR1 is MDHEN, CDR2 SYDVKM, per germline. V was clipped by 6 bases and J by 1 base, with 16 bases between them. The CDR3 totals 15 residues.

The sample holds many counts of this clonotype. The V and J genes are TRBV2 and TRBJ1-6; D is perhaps TRBD1 (6 bases). The CDR3 sequence is 15 residues long. The V end lost 3 bases, the J end lost 7 bases, and 13 bases lay between the germline ends. CDR1 SNHLY and CDR2 FYNNEI come from the germline V gene. CDR3 sequence: CASSEEGGDNSPLHF. The CDR3 DNA reads as TGTGCCAGCAGTGAGGAGGGGGGTGACAATTCACCCCTCCACTTT.

A few counts support this clonotype. The rearrangement links TRBV5-6 to TRBJ1-5; D remains unclear. Looked up from germline, CDR1 is SGHDT and CDR2 is YYEEEE. V lost 3 bases and J 7 bases, leaving 8 bases between the germline ends. The CDR3 spans 12 residues. As DNA, the CDR3 is TGTGCCAGCAGCTCCAGGATGCAGCCCCAGCATTTT. Translating it yields CASSSRMQPQHF.

Many counts were recorded for this clonotype. V usage is TRBV28 and J usage is TRBJ1-1; 7 bases align to TRBD1. Per the germline V gene, CDR1 is MDHEN and CDR2 is SYDVKM. Unmatched junction bases numbered 4, after V lost 6 bases and J lost 6 bases. The CDR3 has 12 residues. The CDR3 coding sequence is TGTGCCAGCAGCCGTGACAGGGCTGAAGCTTTCTTT. Translating gives CASSRDRAEAFF. Using reference TRBV28 and TRBJ1-1 for the parts outside the CDR3, the full variable domain is DVKVTQSSRYLVKRTGEKVFLECVQDMDHENMFWYRQDPGLGLRLIYFSYDVKMKEKGDIPEGYSVSREKKERFSLILESASTNQTSMYLCASSRDRAEAFFGQGTRLTVV.

This clonotype was seen many times. The chain is built from TRBV27 and TRBJ1-2, with D unresolved. Trimming removed 4 bases at V and 1 base at J, with 13 bases between. This CDR3 is 15 amino acids long. From germline, CDR1 is MNHEY and CDR2 SMNVEV (reference sequence). CDR3 amino acids: CASSSTPDLNYGYTF. Written as DNA, the CDR3 is TGTGCCAGCAGTTCCACTCCGGACCTTAACTATGGCTACACCTTC.

This clonotype was counted ten times or more. The V and J genes are TRBV29-1 and TRBJ2-7; 7 bases match TRBD2. This CDR3 has 14 residues. In germline, CDR1 is SQVTM, CDR2 ANQGSEA. V lost 5 bases to trimming and J lost 2 bases; unmatched junction nucleotides: 9. This chain's CDR3 is CSVWWEGSPYEQYF. The CDR3 nucleotides are TGCAGCGTTTGGTGGGAGGGGTCCCCCTACGAGCAGTACTTC.